The 10 T cell receptor beta chains below were found in one sample sequenced in a study of shared clonotypes between healthy human individuals. Data came from immunoSEQ multiplex PCR; TCRdb stores just in-frame clones and leaves some out. This table holds about 2.2 million clones, 93% found once. CD45RO-negative, CCR7-positively selected cells formed the naive CD8 fraction, excluding terminally differentiated effector memory CD45RA+ cells. Sequencing input: naive CD8+ T cells from PBMCs. Receptors originate from a man aged 18-30 years in good health. Some clones in this sample may be carry-over from other donors' samples.

The rearrangement uses TRBV9 and TRBJ2-5; 9 bases align to TRBD2. J gave up 1 base and V 5 bases, and 6 bases lay outside the gene matches. Germline CDR1 and CDR2: SGDLS and YYNGEE. The CDR3 contains 15 residues. CDR3 protein: CASSRASGIQETQYF. The CDR3 DNA reads TGTGCCAGCAGTCGGGCTAGCGGGATCCAAGAGACCCAGTACTTC.

On this clone itself: Other nucleotide sequences in the sample specify the same CDR3. The chain links TRBV5-1 to TRBJ2-1; no firm D call. Trimming pared 0 bases from V and 7 bases from J, leaving 5 bases between. CDR3 length: 12 amino acids. Germline loops: CDR1 SGHRS, CDR2 YFSETQ. The CDR3, as DNA: TGCGCCAGCAGCTTGGGTGGTAATGAGCAGTTCTTC. Translation: CASSLGGNEQFF.

For this clone: Other nucleotide sequences in the sample specify the same CDR3. The V and J genes are TRBV29-1 and TRBJ2-7; 8 nucleotides match TRBD1. From germline, CDR1 is SQVTM and CDR2 ANQGSEA. J was trimmed by 0 bases and V by 4 bases; bases with no gene match: 2. The CDR3 sequence is 13 residues long. Written as DNA, the CDR3 is TGCAGCGTTGGGACAGGGAGCTCCTACGAGCAGTACTTC. Translating it yields CSVGTGSSYEQYF.

Remarks on this clone: This CDR3 is also generated by other DNA sequences in the sample. This sequence joins TRBV5-1 and TRBJ2-2, with 10 bases aligning to TRBD2. V lost 1 base, J lost 4 bases, and 1 base stayed unmatched. CDR1 SGHRS and CDR2 YFSETQ come from the germline V gene. This CDR3 region has 15 residues. This CDR3 reads CASSLRTSGTGELFF. The CDR3 region has the DNA TGCGCCAGCAGCTTGAGGACTAGCGGCACCGGGGAGCTGTTTTTT.

The chain links TRBV27 to TRBJ2-1; no definite D call. The V gene's germline CDR1 is MNHEY and CDR2 SMNVEV (reference sequence). The CDR3 consists of 14 residues. Deletions cut 3 bases from V and 0 bases from J, with 6 bases between. In DNA form, the CDR3 reads TGTGCCAGCAGTTTCGGGCTCTCCTACAATGAGCAGTTCTTC. It specifies CASSFGLSYNEQFF.

With regard to this clone: Other DNA variants within this sample encode the same CDR3. The chain carries TRBV14 and TRBJ2-7; weak D call: TRBD1 (5 bases). V lost 6 bases, J lost 2 bases, and 11 bases lay in between. CDR1 and CDR2 (germline): SGHDN, FVKESK. The CDR3 is 13 residues long. The CDR3: CASSPGSTYEQYF. DNA for the CDR3: TGTGCCAGCAGTCCAGGGTCCACCTACGAGCAGTACTTC.

CDR3 residues: CASSLLSFGSGRDEQYF. The CDR3 DNA reads TGTGCCAGCAGCTTATTGAGCTTCGGGAGCGGCAGGGACGAGCAGTACTTC. The gene calls are TRBV11-2 and TRBJ2-7; a weak D match, TRBD2 (6 bases). The CDR3 contains 17 residues. CDR1 is SGHAT and CDR2 is FQNNGV in the germline V gene. V shed 2 bases and J shed 5 bases, with 22 bases lying between them.

The chain recombines TRBV10-3 with TRBJ2-5, with TRBD2 matching 7 bases. J was trimmed by 2 bases and V by 2 bases; bases with no gene match: 2. CDR1 is ENHRY, CDR2 SYGVKD, per germline. CDR3 length: 14 amino acids. This chain's CDR3 is CAISERGDQETQYF. CDR3 in DNA: TGTGCCATCAGTGAGCGGGGGGATCAAGAGACCCAGTACTTC.

In regard to this clone: Additional DNA sequences in this sample encode the identical CDR3. V and J are TRBV11-2 and TRBJ2-1; no firm D call. V lost 2 bases to trimming and J lost 6 bases, with 5 bases between them. The CDR3 has 12 residues. Germline CDR1 SGHAT, CDR2 FQNNGV. The CDR3 coding sequence is TGTGCCAGCAGCTTAACGGGCAATGAGCAGTTCTTC. Its translation: CASSLTGNEQFF.

The rearrangement joins TRBV2 to TRBJ1-1; 7 bases are shared with TRBD1. This CDR3 is built from 14 residues. Germline V CDR1 and CDR2: SNHLY, FYNNEI. V lost 3 bases and J lost 5; bases outside the gene matches: 6. The CDR3: CASSEVQGWTEAFF. The CDR3 DNA follows: TGTGCCAGCAGTGAGGTACAGGGGTGGACTGAAGCTTTCTTT.